A single sample gave rise to the 5 T cell receptor beta chains below, sequenced in a study of CD8+ T cells in alopecia areata. Specified treatment: oral pan-JAK inhibitor, 5-10 mg twice daily. Sequencing used cDNA as its template, made by extracting RNA and reverse transcribing it. The table came from immunoSEQ multiplex PCR; TCRdb's copy has only in-frame clones and leaves some out. The sample includes fewer than 250,000 clones, 45% to 75% of them seen just once. The specimen comprised CD4+ T cells sorted from blood, sampled at week 4, from a patient treated with tofacitinib. The receptors were sampled from a human donor with alopecia areata.

This clone was seen once. V is TRBV19 and J is TRBJ2-1; TRBD2 matches at 14 bases. The CDR3 has 16 amino acids. Germline lookup yields CDR1 LNHDA and CDR2 SQIVND (reference sequence). V dropped 4 bases and J dropped 8; count of bases not matched to a gene: 7. The CDR3 region has the DNA TGTGCCAGTAGTAGGGGACTAGCGGGAGAGAGAGATGAGCAGTTCTTC. Translation gives CASSRGLAGERDEQFF.

The table lists this clone with a few counts. The chain joins TRBV7-2 to TRBJ2-5, with D possibly matching TRBD1 (6 bases). The V and J ends lost 6 bases and 2 bases respectively, with 13 bases between them. CDR1 is SGHTA and CDR2 is FQGNSA in the germline V gene. The CDR3 contains 14 residues. CDR3 residues: CASRQGGVQETQYF. In DNA form, the CDR3 reads TGTGCCAGCAGACAAGGGGGAGTACAAGAGACCCAGTACTTC.

The V gene is TRBV29-1, the J gene TRBJ1-4; TRBD1 matches at 7 bases. V trimming: 5 bases; J trimming: 6 bases; junction bases outside the gene matches: 3. Germline V gene sequence: CDR1 SQVTM, CDR2 ANQGSEA. The CDR3 contains 12 residues. CDR3 in amino acids: CSVRQGHEKLFF. The CDR3 DNA follows: TGCAGCGTTCGACAGGGACATGAAAAACTGTTTTTT.

This sequence joins TRBV5-1 and TRBJ2-1; 8 positions agree with TRBD2. The V gene end was trimmed by 0 bases and the J gene end by 6 bases; junction bases not matched to a gene: 5. Germline values: CDR1 SGHRS, CDR2 YFSETQ. The CDR3 sequence is 15 residues long. The DNA of the CDR3 is TGCGCCAGCAGCTTGGTCTGGGGGACTAGCAATGAGCAGTTCTTC. This codes for CASSLVWGTSNEQFF. Full variable domain (outside the CDR3, taken from reference TRBV5-1 and TRBJ2-1): KAGVTQTPRYLIKTRGQQVTLSCSPISGHRSVSWYQQTPGQGLQFLFEYFSETQRNKGNFPGRFSGRQFSNSRSEMNVSTLELGDSALYLCASSLVWGTSNEQFFGPGTRLTVL.

This chain joins TRBV29-1 and TRBJ2-1; TRBD2 aligns across 7 bases. The CDR3 is 12 amino acids. CDR1 and CDR2 from the germline V gene are SQVTM and ANQGSEA. Trimming cost V 7 bases and J 7 bases; bases outside gene matches: 7. CDR3 protein: CSASVGGNEQFF. The CDR3 DNA sequence: TGCAGCGCATCTGTCGGGGGGAATGAGCAGTTCTTC.